Listed below are T cell receptor beta chains from one sample, sequenced in a study of cytomegalovirus exposure and HLA in healthy donors. Libraries were prepared by immunoSEQ multiplex PCR; TCRdb keeps only in-frame clonotypes and omits some of them. The sample records about 180,000 clones, around 80% being singletons. Specimen: PBMCs. Every receptor here comes from a middle-aged woman in good health and CMV-seronegative. The CDR3 runs from the conserved cysteine through the conserved F or W. The D gene is left open where the match is weak. The size field is filled for only some rows; it gives once, few, many or a size class.

D: NA; J: TRBJ2-7; size: once; V: TRBV28; CDR3: CASGLSYEQYF; DNA: TGTGCCAGCGGACTTTCCTACGAGCAGTACTTC
D: TRBD2; J: TRBJ2-7; size: once; V: TRBV7-9; CDR3: CASSPTSGRASSYEQYF; DNA: TGTGCCAGCAGCCCGACTAGCGGGAGAGCGAGCTCCTACGAGCAGTACTTC
D: TRBD1; J: TRBJ1-6; size: few; V: TRBV6-6; CDR3: CASSSTTGGRSPLHF; DNA: TGTGCCAGCAGTTCTACGACAGGGGGCAGGTCACCCCTCCACTTT
D: NA; J: TRBJ1-1; size: few; V: TRBV5-1; CDR3: CASSLGAGGRGTEAFF; DNA: TGCGCCAGCAGCTTGGGGGCTGGGGGGCGGGGGACTGAAGCTTTCTTT
D: NA; J: TRBJ2-6; size: NA; V: TRBV19; CDR3: CASSITFSGANVLTF; DNA: TGTGCCAGTAGTATAACTTTCTCTGGGGCCAACGTCCTGACTTTC
D: NA; J: TRBJ1-2; size: NA; V: TRBV29-1; CDR3: CSVEGERYTF; DNA: TGCAGCGTTGAGGGAGAACGCTACACCTTC
D: TRBD1; J: TRBJ2-5; size: NA; V: TRBV6-5; CDR3: CASSFFDREETQYF; DNA: TGTGCCAGCAGCTTCTTCGACAGGGAAGAGACCCAGTACTTC
D: NA; J: TRBJ2-5; size: NA; V: TRBV28; CDR3: CASSITRTEETQYF; DNA: TGTGCCAGCAGTATCACCCGGACTGAAGAGACCCAGTACTTC
D: TRBD2; J: TRBJ2-7; size: NA; V: TRBV4-3; CDR3: CASSQGSAGGPYEQYF; DNA: TGCGCCAGCAGCCAGGGCTCAGCGGGAGGGCCCTACGAGCAGTACTTC
D: TRBD1; J: TRBJ1-2; size: NA; V: TRBV5-1; CDR3: CASSPDRLNYGYPF; DNA: TGCGCCAGCAGCCCGGACAGGCTTAACTATGGCTACCCCTTC
D: NA; J: TRBJ1-1; size: NA; V: TRBV6-5; CDR3: CASSSIGGSNTEAFF; DNA: TGTGCCAGCAGTTCGATCGGGGGGTCCAACACTGAAGCTTTCTTT
D: NA; J: TRBJ2-1; size: NA; V: TRBV28; CDR3: CASTEQDSGDEQFF; DNA: TGTGCCAGCACCGAACAGGACTCAGGGGATGAGCAGTTCTTC
D: NA; J: TRBJ2-2; size: NA; V: TRBV5-1; CDR3: CASSPGPVYSSELFF; DNA: TGCGCCAGCAGTCCAGGGCCCGTATATAGTTCGGAGCTGTTTTTT